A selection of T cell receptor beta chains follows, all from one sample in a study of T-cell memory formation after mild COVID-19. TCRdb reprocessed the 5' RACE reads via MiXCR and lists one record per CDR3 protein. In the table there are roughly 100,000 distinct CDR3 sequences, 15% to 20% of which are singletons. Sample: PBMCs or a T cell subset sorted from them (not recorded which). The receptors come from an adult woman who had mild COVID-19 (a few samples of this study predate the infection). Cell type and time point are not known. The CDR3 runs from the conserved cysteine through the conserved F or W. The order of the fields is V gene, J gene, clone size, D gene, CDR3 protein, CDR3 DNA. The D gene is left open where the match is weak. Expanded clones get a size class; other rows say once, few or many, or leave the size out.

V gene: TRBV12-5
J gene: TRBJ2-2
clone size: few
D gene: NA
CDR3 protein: CASGLDNWGTGELFF
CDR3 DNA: TGTGCTAGTGGTTTGGATAACTGGGGGACCGGGGAGCTGTTTTTT

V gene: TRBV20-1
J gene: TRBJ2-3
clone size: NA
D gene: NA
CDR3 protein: CSATGRAWVPDTQYF
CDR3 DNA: TGCAGTGCTACCGGCAGGGCATGGGTCCCAGATACGCAGTATTTT

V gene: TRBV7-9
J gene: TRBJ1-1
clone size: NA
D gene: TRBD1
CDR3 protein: CASSQDPGQGMNTEAFF
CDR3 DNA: TGTGCCAGCAGCCAAGACCCGGGACAGGGGATGAACACTGAAGCTTTCTTT

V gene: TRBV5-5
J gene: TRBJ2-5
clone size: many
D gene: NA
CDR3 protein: CASSLLRLEPERGETQYF
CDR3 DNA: TGTGCCAGCAGCTTGCTCCGGCTCGAGCCCGAGAGAGGGGAGACCCAGTACTTC

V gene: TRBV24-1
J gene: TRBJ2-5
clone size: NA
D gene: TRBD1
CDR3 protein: CATSDLGQGNQETQYF
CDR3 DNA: TGTGCCACCAGTGATTTAGGACAGGGGAACCAAGAGACCCAGTACTTC

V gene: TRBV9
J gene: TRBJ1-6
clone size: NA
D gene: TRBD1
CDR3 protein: CASSAWTGGNSPLHF
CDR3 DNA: TGTGCCAGCAGCGCCTGGACAGGGGGTAATTCACCCCTCCACTTT

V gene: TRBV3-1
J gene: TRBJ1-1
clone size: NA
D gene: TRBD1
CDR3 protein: CASSRDRVKQMNTEAFF
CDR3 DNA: TGTGCCAGCAGCCGGGACAGGGTGAAACAAATGAACACTGAAGCTTTCTTT

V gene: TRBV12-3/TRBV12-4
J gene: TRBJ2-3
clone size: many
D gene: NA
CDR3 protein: CASTPGVGSADTQYF
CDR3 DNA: TGTGCCAGCACCCCGGGGGTTGGCTCCGCAGATACGCAGTATTTT

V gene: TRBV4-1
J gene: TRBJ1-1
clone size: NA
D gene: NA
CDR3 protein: CASSQLDGTRDTEAFF
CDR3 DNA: TGCGCCAGCAGCCAACTCGACGGGACGAGGGACACTGAAGCTTTCTTT

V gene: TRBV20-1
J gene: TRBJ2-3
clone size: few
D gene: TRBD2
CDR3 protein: CSAPPRSGRVGTDTQYF
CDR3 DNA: TGCAGTGCCCCACCCCGTAGCGGGAGGGTGGGCACAGATACGCAGTATTTT

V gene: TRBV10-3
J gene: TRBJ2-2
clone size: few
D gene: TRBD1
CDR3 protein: CAISETGDLTGELFF
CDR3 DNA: TGTGCCATCAGTGAAACAGGGGACCTCACCGGGGAGCTGTTTTTT

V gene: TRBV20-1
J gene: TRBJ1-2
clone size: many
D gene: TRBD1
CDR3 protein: CSVRDRGSIGYGYTF
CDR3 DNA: TGCAGTGTGCGGGACAGGGGTTCGATCGGATATGGCTACACCTTC

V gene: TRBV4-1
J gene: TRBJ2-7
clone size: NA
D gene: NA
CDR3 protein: CASSQDMGFPYEQYF
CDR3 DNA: TGCGCCAGCAGCCAAGATATGGGGTTTCCCTACGAGCAGTACTTC

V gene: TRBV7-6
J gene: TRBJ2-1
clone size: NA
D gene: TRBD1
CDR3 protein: CASSLYPGQGYNEQFF
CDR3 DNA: TGTGCCAGCAGCCTTTACCCGGGACAGGGTTATAATGAGCAGTTCTTC

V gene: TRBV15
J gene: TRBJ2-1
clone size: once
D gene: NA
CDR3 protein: CATSRDPPPGYNEQFF
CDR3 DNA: TGTGCCACCAGCAGAGACCCCCCCCCTGGGTACAATGAGCAGTTCTTC

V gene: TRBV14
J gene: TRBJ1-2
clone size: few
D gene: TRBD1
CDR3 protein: CASRGQGAYGYTF
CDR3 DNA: TGTGCCAGCCGGGGACAGGGGGCCTATGGCTACACCTTC

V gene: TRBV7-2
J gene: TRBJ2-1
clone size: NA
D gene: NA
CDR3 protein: CASSPPEGAPYNEQFF
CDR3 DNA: TGTGCCAGCAGCCCCCCAGAGGGTGCGCCTTACAATGAGCAGTTCTTC

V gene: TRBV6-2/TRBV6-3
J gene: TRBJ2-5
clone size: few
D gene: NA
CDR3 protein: CASSAPFQETQYF
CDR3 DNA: TGTGCCAGCAGTGCCCCCTTCCAAGAGACCCAGTACTTC

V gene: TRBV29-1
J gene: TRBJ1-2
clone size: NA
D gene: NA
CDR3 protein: CSVLLQGIYGYTF
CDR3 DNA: TGCAGCGTGTTACTACAGGGAATCTATGGCTACACCTTC

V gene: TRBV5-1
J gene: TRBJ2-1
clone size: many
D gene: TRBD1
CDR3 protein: CASSLGQGASYNEQFF
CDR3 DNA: TGCGCCAGCAGCTTGGGACAGGGGGCCTCCTACAATGAGCAGTTCTTC

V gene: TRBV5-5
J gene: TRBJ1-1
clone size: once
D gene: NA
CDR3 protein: CASSLIKGWTEAFF
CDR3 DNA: TGTGCCAGCAGCTTGATAAAGGGGTGGACTGAAGCTTTCTTT

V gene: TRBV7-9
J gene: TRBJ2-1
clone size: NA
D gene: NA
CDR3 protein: CASSFDVSEQFF
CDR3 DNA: TGTGCCAGCAGCTTTGACGTCTCTGAGCAGTTCTTC

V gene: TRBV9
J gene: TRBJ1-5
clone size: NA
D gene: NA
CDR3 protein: CASSVADVARPQHF
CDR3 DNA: TGTGCCAGCAGCGTAGCCGACGTCGCAAGGCCCCAGCATTTT

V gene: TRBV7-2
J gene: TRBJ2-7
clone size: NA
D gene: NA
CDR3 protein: CASSFIVGHREQYF
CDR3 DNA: TGTGCCAGCAGCTTTATCGTAGGTCACCGCGAGCAGTACTTC

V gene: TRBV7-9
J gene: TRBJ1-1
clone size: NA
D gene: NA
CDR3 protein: CASSLGVGALKTEAFF
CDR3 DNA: TGTGCCAGCAGCTTAGGTGTGGGGGCGTTGAAAACTGAAGCTTTCTTT

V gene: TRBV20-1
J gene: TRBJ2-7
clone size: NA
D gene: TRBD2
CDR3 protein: CSARDRGGAGTPYEQYF
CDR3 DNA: TGCAGTGCTAGAGATCGGGGGGGAGCGGGGACACCCTACGAGCAGTACTTC

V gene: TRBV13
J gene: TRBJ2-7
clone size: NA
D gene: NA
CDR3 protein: CASSSSPEQYF
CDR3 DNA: TGTGCCAGCAGCTCGAGCCCCGAGCAGTACTTC

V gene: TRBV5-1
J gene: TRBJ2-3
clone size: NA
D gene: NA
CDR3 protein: CASSIEAGRGTDTQYF
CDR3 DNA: TGCGCCAGCAGTATTGAGGCAGGGCGAGGGACAGATACGCAGTATTTT

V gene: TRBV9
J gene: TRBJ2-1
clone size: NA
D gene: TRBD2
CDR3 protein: CASSVEGGDNEQFF
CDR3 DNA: TGTGCCAGCAGCGTAGAGGGAGGGGACAATGAGCAGTTCTTC

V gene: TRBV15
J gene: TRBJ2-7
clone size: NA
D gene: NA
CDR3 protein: CATSRANRDPYEQYF
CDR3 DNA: TGTGCCACCAGCAGAGCTAACCGGGACCCCTACGAGCAGTACTTC

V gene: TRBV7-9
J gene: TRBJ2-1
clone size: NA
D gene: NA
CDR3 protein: CASSFTAIQGRFPDEQFF
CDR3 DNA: TGTGCCAGCAGCTTTACCGCCATTCAGGGTCGATTTCCCGATGAGCAGTTCTTC

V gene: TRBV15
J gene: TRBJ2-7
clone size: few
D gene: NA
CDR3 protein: CATSGTLSSYEQYF
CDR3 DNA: TGTGCCACCAGCGGGACACTTAGCTCCTACGAGCAGTACTTC

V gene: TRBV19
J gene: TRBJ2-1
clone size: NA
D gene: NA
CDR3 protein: CASSPNRGLYNEQFF
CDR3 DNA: TGTGCCAGTAGCCCGAATCGGGGGCTCTACAATGAGCAGTTCTTC

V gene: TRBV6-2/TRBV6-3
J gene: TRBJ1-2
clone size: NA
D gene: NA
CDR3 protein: CASSYSTDGSGDYGYTF
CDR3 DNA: TGTGCCAGCAGTTACTCAACCGACGGATCCGGGGACTATGGCTACACCTTC

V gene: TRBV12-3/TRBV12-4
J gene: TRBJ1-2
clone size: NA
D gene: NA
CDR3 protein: CASSHGETDTF
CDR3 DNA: TGTGCCAGCAGTCACGGGGAAACGGACACCTTC

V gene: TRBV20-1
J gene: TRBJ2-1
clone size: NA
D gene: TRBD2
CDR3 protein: CSASSLAGVVSYNEQFF
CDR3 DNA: TGCAGTGCTAGTTCGCTAGCGGGAGTAGTATCCTACAATGAGCAGTTCTTC

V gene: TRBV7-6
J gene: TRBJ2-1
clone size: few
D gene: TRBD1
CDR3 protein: CASSLDRGQVEQFF
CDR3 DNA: TGTGCCAGCAGCTTAGACAGGGGGCAGGTTGAGCAGTTCTTC

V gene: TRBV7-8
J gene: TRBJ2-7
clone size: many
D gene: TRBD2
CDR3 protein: CASSSGLAIYEQYF
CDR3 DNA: TGTGCCAGCAGCTCGGGACTAGCGATCTACGAGCAGTACTTC